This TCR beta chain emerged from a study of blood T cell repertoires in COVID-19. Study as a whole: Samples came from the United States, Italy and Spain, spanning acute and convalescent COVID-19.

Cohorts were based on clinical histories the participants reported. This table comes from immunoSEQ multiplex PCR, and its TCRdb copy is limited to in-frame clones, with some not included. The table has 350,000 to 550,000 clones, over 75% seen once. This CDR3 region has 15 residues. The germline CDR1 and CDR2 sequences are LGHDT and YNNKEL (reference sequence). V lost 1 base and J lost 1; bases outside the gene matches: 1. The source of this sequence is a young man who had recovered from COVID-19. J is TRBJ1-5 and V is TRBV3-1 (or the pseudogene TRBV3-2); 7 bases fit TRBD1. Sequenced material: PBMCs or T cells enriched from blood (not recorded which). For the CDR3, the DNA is TGTGCCAGCAGCCAAGCAGGGGGAAGCAATCAGCCCCAGCATTTT. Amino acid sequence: CASSQAGGSNQPQHF.